This T cell receptor beta chain was sequenced for a study of T cells after posttransplantation cyclophosphamide. Study outcomes and limitations: Skin or GI-infiltrating T cells shared few TRB sequences with blood.

Details on this clone: Its antigen is not identified.

Clones were read by immunoSEQ multiplex PCR, and TCRdb kept only the in-frame ones, dropping some. The sample contains some 10,000 clones, approximately 80% of which appear only once. Busulfan-fludarabine conditioning, marrow transplant, and cyclophosphamide on days +3 and +4 were administered. The germline V gene has CDR1 SGHRS and CDR2 YFSETQ. The CDR3 length is 14 residues. The V end was cut by 0 bases, the J end by 5 bases, with 11 bases between. The TCR was taken from a female patient between 50 and 60 years old who received an allogeneic stem cell transplant from a related donor, was CMV-positive, and had no GVHD. Part of the T cells may come from the graft donor. The source material was PBMCs, sampled after allogeneic stem cell transplant with posttransplant cyclophosphamide. The rearrangement links TRBV5-1 to TRBJ1-2; D is perhaps TRBD1 (6 bases). The CDR3 region is CASSLEGQSYGYTF. Written as DNA, the CDR3 is TGCGCCAGCAGCTTGGAAGGACAGTCTTATGGCTACACCTTC.